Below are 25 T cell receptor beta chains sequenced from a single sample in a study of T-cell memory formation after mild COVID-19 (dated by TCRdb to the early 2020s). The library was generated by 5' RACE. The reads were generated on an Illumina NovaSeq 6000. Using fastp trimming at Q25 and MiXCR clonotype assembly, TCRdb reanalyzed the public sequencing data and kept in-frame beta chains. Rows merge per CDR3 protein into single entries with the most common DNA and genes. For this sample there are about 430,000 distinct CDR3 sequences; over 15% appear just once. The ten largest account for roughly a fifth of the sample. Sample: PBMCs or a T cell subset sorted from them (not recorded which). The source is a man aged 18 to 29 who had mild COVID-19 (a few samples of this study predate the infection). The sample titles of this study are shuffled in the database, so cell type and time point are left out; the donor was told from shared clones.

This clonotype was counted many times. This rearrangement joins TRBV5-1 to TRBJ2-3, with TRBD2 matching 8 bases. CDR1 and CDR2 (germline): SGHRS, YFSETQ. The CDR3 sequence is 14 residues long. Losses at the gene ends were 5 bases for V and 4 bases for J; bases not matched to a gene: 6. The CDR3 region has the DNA TGCGCCAGCAGGATAAGGACTAGCTCAGATACGCAGTATTTT. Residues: CASRIRTSSDTQYF.

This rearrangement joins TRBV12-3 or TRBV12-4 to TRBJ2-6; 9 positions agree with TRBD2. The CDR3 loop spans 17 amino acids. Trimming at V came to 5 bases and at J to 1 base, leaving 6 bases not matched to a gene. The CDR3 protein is CASSPGTSKSGANVLTF. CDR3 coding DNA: TGTGCCAGCAGTCCCGGGACTAGCAAGTCTGGGGCCAACGTCCTGACTTTC.

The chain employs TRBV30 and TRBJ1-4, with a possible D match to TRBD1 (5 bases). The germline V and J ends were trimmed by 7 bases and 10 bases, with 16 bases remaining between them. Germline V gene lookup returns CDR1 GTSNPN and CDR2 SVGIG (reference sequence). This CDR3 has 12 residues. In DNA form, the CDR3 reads TGTGCCTCCGAACTGGCAGGGAGAAAACTGTTTTTT. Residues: CASELAGRKLFF. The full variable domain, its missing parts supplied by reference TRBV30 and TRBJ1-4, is SQTIHQWPATLVQPVGSPLSLECTVEGTSNPNLYWYRQAAGRGLQLLFYSVGIGQISSEVPQNLSASRPQDRQFILSSKKLLLSDSGFYLCASELAGRKLFFGSGTQLSVL.

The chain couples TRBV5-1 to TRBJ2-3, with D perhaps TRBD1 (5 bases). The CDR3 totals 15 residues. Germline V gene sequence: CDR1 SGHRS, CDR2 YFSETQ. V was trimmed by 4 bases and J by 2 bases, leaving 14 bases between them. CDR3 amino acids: CASSPGISNTDTQYF. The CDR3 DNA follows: TGCGCCAGCAGCCCAGGGATTTCCAACACAGATACGCAGTATTTT.

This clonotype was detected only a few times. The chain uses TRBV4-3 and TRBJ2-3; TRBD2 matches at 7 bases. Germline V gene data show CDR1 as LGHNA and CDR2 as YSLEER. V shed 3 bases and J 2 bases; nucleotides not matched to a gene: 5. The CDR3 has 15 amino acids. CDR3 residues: CASSQWGGDTDTQYF. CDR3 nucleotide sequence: TGCGCCAGCAGCCAGTGGGGGGGAGACACAGATACGCAGTATTTT.

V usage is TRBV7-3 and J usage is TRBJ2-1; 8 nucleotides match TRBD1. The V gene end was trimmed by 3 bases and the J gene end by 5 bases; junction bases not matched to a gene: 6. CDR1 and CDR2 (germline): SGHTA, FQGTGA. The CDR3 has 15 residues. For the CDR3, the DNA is TGTGCCAGCAGCTTTACAGCGACAGGGGACAATGAGCAGTTCTTC. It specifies CASSFTATGDNEQFF.

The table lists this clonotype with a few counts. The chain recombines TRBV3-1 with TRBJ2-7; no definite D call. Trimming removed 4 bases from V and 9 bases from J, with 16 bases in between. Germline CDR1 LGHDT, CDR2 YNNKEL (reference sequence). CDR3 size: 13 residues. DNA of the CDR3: TGTGCCAGCAGCCCGACGAGCTCTACGACGCAGTACTTC. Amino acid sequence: CASSPTSSTTQYF.

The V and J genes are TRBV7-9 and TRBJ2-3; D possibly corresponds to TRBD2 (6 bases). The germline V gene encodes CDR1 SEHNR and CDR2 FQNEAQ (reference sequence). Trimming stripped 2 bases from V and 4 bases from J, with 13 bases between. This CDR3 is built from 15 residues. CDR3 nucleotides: TGTGCCAGCAGCTTATCTGGACGGAGGGCAGATACGCAGTATTTT. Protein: CASSLSGRRADTQYF.

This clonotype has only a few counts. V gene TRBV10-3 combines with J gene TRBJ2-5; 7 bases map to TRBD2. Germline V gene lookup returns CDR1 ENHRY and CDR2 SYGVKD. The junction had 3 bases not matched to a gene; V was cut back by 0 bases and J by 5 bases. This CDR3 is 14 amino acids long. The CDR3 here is CAISESTGGETQYF. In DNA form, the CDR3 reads TGTGCCATCAGTGAGTCGACCGGGGGGGAGACCCAGTACTTC.

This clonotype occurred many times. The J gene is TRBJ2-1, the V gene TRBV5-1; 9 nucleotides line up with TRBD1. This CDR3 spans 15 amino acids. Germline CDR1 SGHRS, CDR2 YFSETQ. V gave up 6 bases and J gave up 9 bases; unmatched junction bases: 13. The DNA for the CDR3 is TGCGCCAGCACCGTCCCGGGACAGGGACAGGGTGAGCAGTTCTTC. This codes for CASTVPGQGQGEQFF.

The CDR3 nucleotides are TGTGCCAGCGGAGAGGACAACAATCAGCCCCAGCATTTT. Protein sequence: CASGEDNNQPQHF. V gene TRBV6-2 or TRBV6-3 combines with J gene TRBJ1-5, with D tentatively TRBD1 (5 bases). Trimming stripped 8 bases from V and 3 bases from J, with 11 bases between. The CDR3 is 13 amino acids. Germline V gene lookup returns CDR1 MNHEY and CDR2 SVGEGT.

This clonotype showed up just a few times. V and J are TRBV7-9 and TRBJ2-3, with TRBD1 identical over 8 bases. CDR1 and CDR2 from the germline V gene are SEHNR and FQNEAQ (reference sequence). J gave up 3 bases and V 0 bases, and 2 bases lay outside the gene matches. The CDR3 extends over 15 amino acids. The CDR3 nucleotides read TGTGCCAGCAGCTTAGCCGGACAGGGAACAGATACGCAGTATTTT. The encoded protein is CASSLAGQGTDTQYF.

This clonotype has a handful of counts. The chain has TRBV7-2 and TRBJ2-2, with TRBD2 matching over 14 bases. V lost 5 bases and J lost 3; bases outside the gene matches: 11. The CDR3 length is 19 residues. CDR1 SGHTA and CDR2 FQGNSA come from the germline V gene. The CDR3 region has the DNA TGTGCCAGCAGCCGTCTCCGGCGACTAGCGGGGGGGTACACCGGGGAGCTGTTTTTT. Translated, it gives CASSRLRRLAGGYTGELFF. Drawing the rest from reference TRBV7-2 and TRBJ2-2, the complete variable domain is GAGVSQSPSNKVTEKGKDVELRCDPISGHTALYWYRQSLGQGLEFLIYFQGNSAPDKSGLPSDRFSAERTGGSVSTLTIQRTQQEDSAVYLCASSRLRRLAGGYTGELFFGEGSRLTVL.

This CDR3 reads CASSLFPGQQETQYF. In DNA, the CDR3 is TGCGCCAGCAGCTTATTTCCGGGACAGCAAGAGACCCAGTACTTC. This chain connects TRBV5-1 to TRBJ2-5; 7 nucleotides line up with TRBD1. Germline loops: CDR1 SGHRS, CDR2 YFSETQ. Unmatched junction bases numbered 6, after V lost 2 bases and J lost 2 bases. The CDR3 is 15 amino acids.

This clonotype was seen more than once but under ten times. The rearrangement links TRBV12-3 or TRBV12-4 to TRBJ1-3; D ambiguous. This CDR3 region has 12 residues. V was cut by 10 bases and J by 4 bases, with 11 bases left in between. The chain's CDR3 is CANQRVGNTIYF. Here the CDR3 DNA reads TGTGCCAACCAGAGAGTGGGAAACACCATATATTTT.

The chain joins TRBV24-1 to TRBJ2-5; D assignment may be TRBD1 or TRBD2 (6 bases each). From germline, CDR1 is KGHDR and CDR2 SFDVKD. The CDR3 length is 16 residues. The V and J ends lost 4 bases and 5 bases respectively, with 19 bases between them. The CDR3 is CATSDPRGGRRETQYF. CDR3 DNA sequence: TGTGCCACCAGTGACCCCCGAGGGGGGCGCAGGGAGACCCAGTACTTC.

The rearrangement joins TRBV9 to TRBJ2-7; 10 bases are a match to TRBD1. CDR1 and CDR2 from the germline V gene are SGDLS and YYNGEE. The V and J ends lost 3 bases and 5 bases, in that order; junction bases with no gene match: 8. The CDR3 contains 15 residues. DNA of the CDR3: TGTGCCAGCAGCGCGACGGGACAGGGGTACCACGAGCAGTACTTC. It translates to CASSATGQGYHEQYF.

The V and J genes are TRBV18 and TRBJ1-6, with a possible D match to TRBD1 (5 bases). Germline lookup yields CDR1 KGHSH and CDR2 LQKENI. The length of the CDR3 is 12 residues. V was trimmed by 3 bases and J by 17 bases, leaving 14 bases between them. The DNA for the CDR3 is TGTGCCAGCTCACCTGACAGCGAAGGTGTCCACTTT. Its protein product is CASSPDSEGVHF.

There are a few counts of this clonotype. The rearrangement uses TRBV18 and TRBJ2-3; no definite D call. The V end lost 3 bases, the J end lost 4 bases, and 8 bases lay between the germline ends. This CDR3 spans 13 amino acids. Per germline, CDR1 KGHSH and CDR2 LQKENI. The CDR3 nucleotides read TGTGCCAGCTCACCCTCAGAGGCAGATACGCAGTATTTT. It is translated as CASSPSEADTQYF.

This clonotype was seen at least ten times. The CDR3 reads CASSFRLRTDTQYF. The CDR3 region has the DNA TGCGCCAGCAGCTTTCGACTCCGCACAGATACGCAGTATTTT. The rearrangement links TRBV5-1 to TRBJ2-3; D is ambiguous. The CDR3 is made up of 14 amino acids. CDR1 SGHRS and CDR2 YFSETQ come from the germline V gene. V lost 2 bases, J lost 1 base, and 8 bases lay in between.

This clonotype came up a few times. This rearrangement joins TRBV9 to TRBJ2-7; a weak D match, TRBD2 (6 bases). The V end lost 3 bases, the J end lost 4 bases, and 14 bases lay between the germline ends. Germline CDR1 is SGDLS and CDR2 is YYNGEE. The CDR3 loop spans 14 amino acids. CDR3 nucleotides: TGTGCCAGCAGCGCCGCAGGTCGGGGGTACGAGCAGTACTTC. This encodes CASSAAGRGYEQYF.

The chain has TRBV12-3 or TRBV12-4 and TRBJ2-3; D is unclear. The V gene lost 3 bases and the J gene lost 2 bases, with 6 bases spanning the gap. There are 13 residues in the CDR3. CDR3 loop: CASSLFYTDTQYF. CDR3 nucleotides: TGTGCCAGCAGTTTGTTCTACACAGATACGCAGTATTTT.

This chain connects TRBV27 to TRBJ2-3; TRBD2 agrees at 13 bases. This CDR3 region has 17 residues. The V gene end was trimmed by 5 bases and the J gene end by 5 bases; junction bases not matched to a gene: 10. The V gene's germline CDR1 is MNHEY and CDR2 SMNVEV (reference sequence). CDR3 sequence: CASSLLLAGGPGDTQYF. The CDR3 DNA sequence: TGTGCCAGCAGTCTATTACTAGCGGGGGGGCCCGGAGATACGCAGTATTTT.

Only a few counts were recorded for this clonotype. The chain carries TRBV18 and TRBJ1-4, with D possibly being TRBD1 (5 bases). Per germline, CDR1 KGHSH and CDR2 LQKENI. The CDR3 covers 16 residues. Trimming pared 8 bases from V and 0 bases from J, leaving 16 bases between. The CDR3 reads CASARARGATNEKLFF. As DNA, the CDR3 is TGTGCCAGCGCACGGGCTCGGGGCGCAACTAATGAAAAACTGTTTTTT.

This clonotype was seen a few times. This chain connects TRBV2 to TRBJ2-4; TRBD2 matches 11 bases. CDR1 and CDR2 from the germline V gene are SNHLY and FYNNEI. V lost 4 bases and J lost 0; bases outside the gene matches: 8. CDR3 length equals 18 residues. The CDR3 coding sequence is TGTGCCAGCAGTGTGCGGCTAGCGGGGGGACTAGCCAAAAACATTCAGTACTTC. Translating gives CASSVRLAGGLAKNIQYF.